These 18 T cell receptor beta chains came from one sample sequenced in a study of siplizumab effects on memory and regulatory T cells (dated by TCRdb to between 2019 and 2020). The method was the immunoSEQ multiplex PCR assay. As stored in TCRdb, this immuneACCESS dataset retains in-frame rearrangements with V and J assigned. A fraction of the clones does not appear; measured against another copy, unresolved V genes explain less than half of the discrepancy, and the remainder lacks a known reason. Counted in this sample were about 100,000 clones; 94% of them appeared once. Over 1% of the sample comes from the top ten. Sequencing used non-Treg CD4+ T cells sorted from blood. According to the study, the label for this sample's cell subset or site signals: FACS-sorted unstimulated CD4+ non-regulatory T cells. Receptors originate from a human donor in good health.

This clone was recorded only once. The V call is TRBV7-3, the J call TRBJ2-1, with D possibly being TRBD2 (6 bases). CDR3 length: 14 amino acids. V lost 3 bases and J 13 bases, leaving 19 bases between the germline ends. Germline V gives CDR1 SGHTA, CDR2 FQGTGA. The CDR3 sequence is CASSFERVAGLQFF. The CDR3 DNA reads as TGTGCCAGCAGCTTTGAGAGAGTTGCGGGACTCCAGTTCTTC.

The chain links TRBV18 to TRBJ2-5; D is undetermined. CDR1 is KGHSH and CDR2 is LQKENI in the germline V gene. The CDR3 extends over 13 amino acids. V lost 0 bases, J lost 4 bases, and 6 bases lay in between. DNA for the CDR3: TGTGCCAGCTCACCACCGATTTCAGAGACCCAGTACTTC. This gives the protein CASSPPISETQYF.

This chain uses TRBV7-9 with TRBJ2-7, with a possible D match to TRBD1 (7 bases). With 1 base removed from V and 4 bases from J, the gap between germline ends came to 20 bases. Germline lookup yields CDR1 SEHNR and CDR2 FQNEAQ (reference sequence). The CDR3 has 17 amino acids. The DNA for the CDR3 is TGTGCCAGCAGCTTAGACCCGGGGCGGCCAGGGGGGTACGAGCAGTACTTC. Translated: CASSLDPGRPGGYEQYF.

V usage is TRBV6-1 and J usage is TRBJ1-5; D not certain. Per the germline V gene, CDR1 is MNHNS and CDR2 is SASEGT. The germline V and J ends were trimmed by 7 bases and 3 bases, with 10 bases remaining between them. The CDR3 is 13 amino acids. CDR3: CASMEVVNQPQHF. The CDR3 nucleotides are TGTGCCAGCATGGAGGTGGTCAATCAGCCCCAGCATTTT.

The V gene is TRBV28, the J gene TRBJ1-1, with D maybe TRBD1 (6 bases). The CDR3 covers 16 residues. Germline-derived CDR1 and CDR2 are MDHEN and SYDVKM. V lost 7 bases and J lost 5, with 23 bases in between. The CDR3 sequence is CASISPWGQGSTEAFF. The DNA of the CDR3 is TGTGCCAGCATCTCCCCTTGGGGGCAGGGGAGTACTGAAGCTTTCTTT. The variable domain in full, with the rest retrieved from reference TRBV28 and TRBJ1-1, is DVKVTQSSRYLVKRTGEKVFLECVQDMDHENMFWYRQDPGLGLRLIYFSYDVKMKEKGDIPEGYSVSREKKERFSLILESASTNQTSMYLCASISPWGQGSTEAFFGQGTRLTVV.

The rearrangement uses TRBV5-1 and TRBJ2-1, with 11 bases identical to TRBD2. Looked up from germline, CDR1 is SGHRS and CDR2 is YFSETQ. CDR3 size: 18 residues. V lost 2 bases, J lost 4 bases, and 11 bases stayed unmatched. This chain's CDR3 is CASSFFTSGTSGYNEQFF. In DNA, the CDR3 is TGCGCCAGCAGCTTTTTCACTTCCGGGACTAGCGGATACAATGAGCAGTTCTTC.

The chain uses TRBV28 and TRBJ1-2, with TRBD1 as a possible D gene (6 bases). Trimming took off 5 bases at V and 4 bases at J, with 14 bases between the two ends. CDR1 and CDR2 from the germline V gene are MDHEN and SYDVKM. The CDR3 loop spans 14 amino acids. The CDR3 bases are TGTGCCAGCAGTAGGACAGCCAGCACCTATGGCTACACCTTC. Translation gives CASSRTASTYGYTF.

The J gene is TRBJ2-2, the V gene TRBV7-2; D may be TRBD1 (5 bases). The V and J ends lost 2 bases and 5 bases respectively, with 9 bases between them. The V gene's germline CDR1 is SGHTA and CDR2 FQGNSA. The CDR3 totals 14 residues. The DNA of the CDR3 is TGTGCCAGCAGCTTAATAGGGGTTACCGGGGAGCTGTTTTTT. This sequence encodes CASSLIGVTGELFF.

This clone was seen just once. The chain couples TRBV5-4 to TRBJ2-1, with 7 bases fitting TRBD1. Trimming at V came to 4 bases and at J to 5 bases, leaving 3 bases not matched to a gene. The CDR3 loop spans 13 amino acids. CDR1 is SGHNT, CDR2 YYREEE, per germline (reference sequence). CDR3 nucleotide sequence: TGTGCCAGCAGCGCTGGACAGGACAATGAGCAGTTCTTC. Its protein is CASSAGQDNEQFF.

V gene TRBV7-9 combines with J gene TRBJ1-6, with D perhaps matching TRBD1 (5 bases). V was shortened by 2 bases and J by 7 bases, with 6 bases between the two germline ends. The CDR3 extends over 13 amino acids. In germline, CDR1 is SEHNR, CDR2 FQNEAQ (reference sequence). CDR3 region: CASSLRGNSPLHF. Here the CDR3 DNA reads TGTGCCAGCAGCTTACGGGGGAATTCACCCCTCCACTTT. Full variable domain (outside the CDR3, taken from reference TRBV7-9 and TRBJ1-6): DTGVSQNPRHKITKRGQNVTFRCDPISEHNRLYWYRQTLGQGPEFLTYFQNEAQLEKSRLLSDRFSAERPKGSFSTLEIQRTEQGDSAMYLCASSLRGNSPLHFGNGTRLTVT.

This clone was counted once. The J gene is TRBJ2-3, the V gene TRBV11-2; 8 bases fit TRBD1. The trim removed 0 bases at V and 0 bases at J, leaving 5 bases unmatched. Germline V gives CDR1 SGHAT, CDR2 FQNNGV. The CDR3 spans 17 residues. CDR3 DNA sequence: TGTGCCAGCAGCTTAGACGACAGGGGATATAGCACAGATACGCAGTATTTT. The encoded protein is CASSLDDRGYSTDTQYF.

The DNA of the CDR3 is TGTGCCAGCAGTTTACGTGGGGAATTCTATCAGCCCCAGCATTTT. It specifies CASSLRGEFYQPQHF. V and J are TRBV27 and TRBJ1-5; D gene unclear. The CDR3 covers 15 residues. V was clipped by 2 bases and J by 5 bases, with 13 bases between them. The germline CDR1 and CDR2 sequences are MNHEY and SMNVEV (reference sequence).

The chain carries TRBV18 and TRBJ2-1; the match to TRBD1 covers 10 bases. Germline loops: CDR1 KGHSH, CDR2 LQKENI. J was trimmed by 1 base and V by 5 bases; bases with no gene match: 5. This CDR3 is built from 16 residues. The CDR3 DNA reads TGTGCCAGCTCATCCAGACAGGGGGCATCCTACAATGAGCAGTTCTTC. Protein product: CASSSRQGASYNEQFF.

This chain links TRBV27 with TRBJ2-1; 10 nucleotides match TRBD2. This CDR3 contains 16 residues. Germline loops: CDR1 MNHEY, CDR2 SMNVEV (reference sequence). V lost 7 bases, J lost 7 bases, and 13 bases stayed unmatched. CDR3 in amino acids: CASNKRLAGVSNEQFF. CDR3 DNA: TGTGCCAGCAACAAACGACTAGCGGGTGTCTCAAATGAGCAGTTCTTC.

The chain carries TRBV5-1 and TRBJ2-5; D remains unclear. From germline, CDR1 is SGHRS and CDR2 YFSETQ. V dropped 1 base and J dropped 4 bases, with 2 bases sitting between them. The CDR3 is 11 amino acids. The DNA of the CDR3 is TGCGCCAGCAGCTTGTCAGAGACCCAGTACTTC. It encodes CASSLSETQYF.

The chain carries TRBV7-9 and TRBJ1-1; D gene uncertain. The V and J ends lost 1 base and 7 bases respectively, with 4 bases between them. This CDR3 spans 11 amino acids. The germline V gene has CDR1 SEHNR and CDR2 FQNEAQ (reference sequence). The CDR3 sequence is CASSLGFEAFF. CDR3 DNA sequence: TGTGCCAGCAGCTTAGGGTTTGAAGCTTTCTTT.

This chain connects TRBV6-5 to TRBJ1-3; D is undetermined. V shed 3 bases and J shed 6 bases, with 3 bases lying between them. The CDR3 sequence is 11 residues long. Germline loops: CDR1 MNHEY, CDR2 SVGAGI. CDR3 region: CASSYANTIYF. CDR3 sequence (DNA): TGTGCCAGCAGTTATGCAAACACCATATATTTT.

This clone occurred once. This chain links TRBV18 with TRBJ1-2; a possible D gene is TRBD1 (5 bases). Trimming removed 3 bases at V and 3 bases at J, with 14 bases between. Germline CDR1 reads KGHSH; CDR2 reads LQKENI. This CDR3 has 15 amino acids. CDR3 loop: CASSPGYRPDYGYTF. The DNA for the CDR3 is TGTGCCAGCTCACCCGGTTACAGGCCGGACTATGGCTACACCTTC.